The rows below give T cell receptor beta chains drawn from one sample of a study of T cells in tuberculosis. Sequencing used immunoSEQ multiplex PCR; TCRdb keeps in-frame clones, though not all of them. The table has about 38,000 clones, approximately 94% seen once; the top ten hold about 4.1%. Sequenced material: PBMCs, taken at tuberculosis diagnosis. These receptors originate from an adult with tuberculosis. The CDR3 runs from the conserved cysteine through the conserved F or W. A D gene is named only where the DNA matches it firmly.

D gene,J gene,V gene,CDR3 protein
.,TRBJ1-1,TRBV5-1,CASSPPLGQGTEAFF
TRBD1,TRBJ2-4,TRBV14,CASSLLGQGLAKNIQYF
.,TRBJ2-1,TRBV7-2,CASSLSRNNEQFF
.,TRBJ1-4,TRBV11-3,CASSLGGGGREKLFF
.,TRBJ1-6,TRBV9,CASSVGIRGLNYNSPLHF
TRBD1,TRBJ1-6,TRBV5-1,CASRDSSSPLHF
.,TRBJ1-5,TRBV6-6,CASRKLEPQHF
.,TRBJ1-2,TRBV30,CAWSVHGGAHYGYTF
.,TRBJ1-1,TRBV30,CAWIRGANTEAFF
TRBD1,TRBJ2-1,TRBV18,CASSPPTGDSPIGEQFF
.,TRBJ1-2,TRBV10-3,CAISESLNYGYTF
TRBD2,TRBJ2-2,TRBV7-3,CASSLAGRVPGELFF
.,TRBJ1-2,TRBV10-3,CAISEIRTAANYGYTF
TRBD2,TRBJ2-3,TRBV10-3,CAISDASGGYPLGQYF
.,TRBJ1-1,TRBV5-4,CASSLTANTEAFF
TRBD1,TRBJ2-1,TRBV5-1,CASSASTGAEYNEQFF
TRBD1,TRBJ1-6,TRBV12-5,CASRLTDRGNQSPLHF
TRBD1,TRBJ1-1,TRBV10-3,CAISVGTAEAFF
.,TRBJ1-6,TRBV6-5,CASRRTVLNSPLHF
TRBD2,TRBJ2-5,TRBV25-1,CASSERERGGQETQYF
TRBD1,TRBJ2-7,TRBV4-2,CASSQEGQGDEQYF
TRBD1,TRBJ1-1,TRBV5-1,CASSLERTGRTEAFF
TRBD1,TRBJ2-3,TRBV7-2,CASSPSTGDKGTQYF
.,TRBJ1-5,TRBV6-1,CASSWTATSNQPQHF
TRBD1,TRBJ2-5,TRBV5-4,CASSPRRTGGAWETQYF
.,TRBJ1-4,TRBV6-6,CASSYSQGATNEKLFF
.,TRBJ2-7,TRBV4-1,CASSIYREAYEQYF
.,TRBJ1-1,TRBV12-5,CASGPMEGMNTEAFF
TRBD2,TRBJ2-6,TRBV28,CATWGGDAGANVLTF
.,TRBJ1-1,TRBV10-3,CAISVRADTEAFF
.,TRBJ1-2,TRBV28,CASNRGGFMEGGYTF
TRBD2,TRBJ2-3,TRBV27,CASSFWRGGPQSTDTQYF
TRBD1,TRBJ1-6,TRBV5-1,CASSLRTGNYNSPLHF
TRBD1,TRBJ2-1,TRBV2,CASSPSLLTGAFSSYNEQFF
TRBD1,TRBJ1-6,TRBV19,CASSVIAGGSNSPLHF
.,TRBJ2-7,TRBV5-3,CARSCRAAAFYEQYF
.,TRBJ1-6,TRBV21-1,CASSKASGIVQPVQANSPLHF
TRBD2,TRBJ2-1,TRBV7-2,CASSPGGRNEQFF
.,TRBJ1-2,TRBV27,CASIGEGLYHF
.,TRBJ2-3,TRBV9,CASSAKWGGRDTDTQYF
TRBD1,TRBJ1-1,TRBV9,CASSVTGGMTEAFF
.,TRBJ2-1,TRBV9,CASSAGRQGNNEQFF
.,TRBJ2-3,TRBV18,CASSRGFGTDTQYF
.,TRBJ1-1,TRBV6-5,CASSYSLETDPAEAFF
.,TRBJ1-2,TRBV18,CASSPFSGDWDGYTF
TRBD2,TRBJ2-1,TRBV10-3,CAISERRGNINEQFF
.,TRBJ2-1,TRBV6-5,CASRARGEQFF
.,TRBJ2-1,TRBV5-1,CASSGRGKDNEQFF
.,TRBJ2-7,TRBV5-1,CASSLAGVGSYEQYF
TRBD1,TRBJ1-1,TRBV2,CASSEAQGVKAFF
TRBD1,TRBJ1-2,TRBV19,CASSIDGTDYGYTF
TRBD2,TRBJ2-1,TRBV7-2,CASSRSGGAYNEQFF
TRBD1,TRBJ2-7,TRBV5-1,CASSLNTGTGFEQYF
TRBD1,TRBJ1-5,TRBV28,CASSFRQGGQPQHF
TRBD2,TRBJ2-1,TRBV28,CASRPGLAGPSSYNEQFF
.,TRBJ1-2,TRBV27,CASSSTGRTYGYTF
.,TRBJ1-1,TRBV23-1,CASRIQGSQATNTEAFF
TRBD1,TRBJ1-2,TRBV2,CASSAGQGAQGYTF
.,TRBJ2-3,TRBV15,CATSRDRQVGTDTQYF
TRBD2,TRBJ2-3,TRBV19,CASSTSGGFGNTDTQYF